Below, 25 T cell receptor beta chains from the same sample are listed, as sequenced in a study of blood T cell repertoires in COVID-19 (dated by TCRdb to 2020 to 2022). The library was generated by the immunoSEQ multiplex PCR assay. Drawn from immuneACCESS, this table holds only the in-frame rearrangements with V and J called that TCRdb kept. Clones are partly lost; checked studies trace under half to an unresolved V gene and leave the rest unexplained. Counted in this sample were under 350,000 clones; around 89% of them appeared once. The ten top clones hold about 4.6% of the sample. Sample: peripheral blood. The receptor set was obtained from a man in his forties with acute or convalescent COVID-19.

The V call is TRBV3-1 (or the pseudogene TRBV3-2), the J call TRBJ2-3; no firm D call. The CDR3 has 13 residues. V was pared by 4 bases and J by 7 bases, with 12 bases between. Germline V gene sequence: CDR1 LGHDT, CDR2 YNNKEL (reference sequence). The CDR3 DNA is TGTGCCAGCAGCCTGCGACTGGCAAATACGCAGTATTTT. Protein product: CASSLRLANTQYF.

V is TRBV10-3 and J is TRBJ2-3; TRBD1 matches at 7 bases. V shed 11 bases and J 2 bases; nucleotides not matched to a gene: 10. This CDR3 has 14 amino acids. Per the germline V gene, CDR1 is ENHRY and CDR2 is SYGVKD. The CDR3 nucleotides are TGTGCCTCGAAAGGGACAGCCTCCACAGATACGCAGTATTTT. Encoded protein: CASKGTASTDTQYF.

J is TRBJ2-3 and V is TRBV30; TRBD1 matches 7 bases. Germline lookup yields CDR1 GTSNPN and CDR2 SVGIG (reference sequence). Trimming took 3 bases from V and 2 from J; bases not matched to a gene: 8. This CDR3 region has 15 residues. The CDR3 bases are TGTGCCTGGAGCACCAGGGACAGTTTCACAGATACGCAGTATTTT. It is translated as CAWSTRDSFTDTQYF.

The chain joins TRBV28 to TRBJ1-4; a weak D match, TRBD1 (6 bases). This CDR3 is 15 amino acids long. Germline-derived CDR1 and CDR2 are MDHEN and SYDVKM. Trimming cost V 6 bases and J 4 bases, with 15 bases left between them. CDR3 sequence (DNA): TGTGCCAGCAGCCGGCCAGGGGACTATAATGAAAAACTGTTTTTT. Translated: CASSRPGDYNEKLFF.

The chain's CDR3 is CASSPLSTGGPNTEAFF. CDR3 DNA sequence: TGTGCCAGCTCGCCGTTATCGACAGGGGGCCCCAACACTGAAGCTTTCTTT. The rearrangement links TRBV18 to TRBJ1-1, with TRBD1 matching 10 bases. The CDR3 contains 17 residues. Looked up from germline, CDR1 is KGHSH and CDR2 is LQKENI. The V and J ends lost 6 bases and 2 bases, in that order; junction bases with no gene match: 12.

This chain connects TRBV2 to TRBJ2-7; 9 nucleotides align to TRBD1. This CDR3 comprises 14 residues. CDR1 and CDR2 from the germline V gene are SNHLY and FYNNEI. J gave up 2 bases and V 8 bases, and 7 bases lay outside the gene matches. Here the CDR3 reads CASSRQGETYEQYF. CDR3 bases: TGTGCCAGCTCCCGACAGGGGGAGACCTACGAGCAGTACTTC. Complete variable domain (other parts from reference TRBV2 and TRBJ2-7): EPEVTQTPSHQVTQMGQEVILRCVPISNHLYFYWYRQILGQKVEFLVSFYNNEISEKSEIFDDQFSVERPDGSNFTLKIRSTKLEDSAMYFCASSRQGETYEQYFGPGTRLTVT.

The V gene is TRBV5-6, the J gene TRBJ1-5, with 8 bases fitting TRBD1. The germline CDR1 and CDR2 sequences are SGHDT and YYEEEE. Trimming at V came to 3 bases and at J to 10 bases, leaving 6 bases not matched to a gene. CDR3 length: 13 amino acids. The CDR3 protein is CASSSRTGNPQHF. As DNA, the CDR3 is TGTGCCAGCAGCTCCCGGACAGGGAACCCCCAGCATTTT.

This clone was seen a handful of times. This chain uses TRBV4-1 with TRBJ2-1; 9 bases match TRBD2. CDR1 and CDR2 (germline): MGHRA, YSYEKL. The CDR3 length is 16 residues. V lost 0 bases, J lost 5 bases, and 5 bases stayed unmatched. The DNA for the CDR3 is TGCGCCAGCAGCCAAGACCAAGCGGGGGGTAACAATGAGCAGTTCTTC. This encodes CASSQDQAGGNNEQFF.

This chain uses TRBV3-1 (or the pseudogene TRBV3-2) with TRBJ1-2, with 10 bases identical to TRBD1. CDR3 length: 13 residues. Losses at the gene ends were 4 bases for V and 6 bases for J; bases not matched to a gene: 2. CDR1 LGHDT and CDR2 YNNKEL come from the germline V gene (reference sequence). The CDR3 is CASSPGQGDGYTF. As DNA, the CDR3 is TGTGCCAGCAGCCCAGGACAGGGGGATGGCTACACCTTC.

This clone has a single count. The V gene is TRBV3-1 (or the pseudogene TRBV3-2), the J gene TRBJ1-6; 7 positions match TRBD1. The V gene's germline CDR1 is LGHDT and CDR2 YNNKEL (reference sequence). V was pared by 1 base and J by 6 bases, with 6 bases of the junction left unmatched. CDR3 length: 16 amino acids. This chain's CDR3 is CASSQGGTDRNSPLHF. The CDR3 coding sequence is TGTGCCAGCAGCCAAGGGGGGACAGACCGTAATTCACCCCTCCACTTT.

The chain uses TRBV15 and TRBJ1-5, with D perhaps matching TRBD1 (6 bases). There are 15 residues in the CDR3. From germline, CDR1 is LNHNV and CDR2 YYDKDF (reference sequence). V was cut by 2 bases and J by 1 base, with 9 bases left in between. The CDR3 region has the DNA TGTGCCACCAGCAGACTAACAGGGAGCAATCAGCCCCAGCATTTT. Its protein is CATSRLTGSNQPQHF.

CDR3 sequence reads: CASSYGLAGYEQYF. Written as DNA, the CDR3 is TGTGCCAGCAGCTATGGACTAGCGGGGTACGAGCAGTACTTC. The rearrangement uses TRBV3-1 (or the pseudogene TRBV3-2) and TRBJ2-7, with 12 bases matching TRBD2. Germline CDR1 reads LGHDT; CDR2 reads YNNKEL (reference sequence). The CDR3 length is 14 residues. The trim removed 5 bases at V and 4 bases at J, leaving 3 bases unmatched.

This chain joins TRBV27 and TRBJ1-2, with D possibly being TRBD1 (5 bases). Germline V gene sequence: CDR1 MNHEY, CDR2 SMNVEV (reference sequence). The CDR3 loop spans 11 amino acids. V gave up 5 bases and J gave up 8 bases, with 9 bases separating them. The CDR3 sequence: CASSRGDGYTF. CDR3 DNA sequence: TGTGCCAGCAGTCGGGGGGACGGCTACACCTTC.

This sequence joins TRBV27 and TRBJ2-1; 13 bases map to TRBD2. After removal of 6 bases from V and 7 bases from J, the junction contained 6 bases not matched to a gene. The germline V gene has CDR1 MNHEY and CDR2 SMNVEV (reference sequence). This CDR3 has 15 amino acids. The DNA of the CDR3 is TGTGCCAGCAGATCGGGACTAGCGGGGTATAATGAGCAGTTCTTC. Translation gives CASRSGLAGYNEQFF.

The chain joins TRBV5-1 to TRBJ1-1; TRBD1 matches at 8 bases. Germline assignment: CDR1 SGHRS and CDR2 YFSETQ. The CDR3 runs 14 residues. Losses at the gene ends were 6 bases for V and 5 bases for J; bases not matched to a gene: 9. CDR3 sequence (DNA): TGCGCCAGCACGGGCCAGGGGGCAGAGACTGAAGCTTTCTTT. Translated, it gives CASTGQGAETEAFF.

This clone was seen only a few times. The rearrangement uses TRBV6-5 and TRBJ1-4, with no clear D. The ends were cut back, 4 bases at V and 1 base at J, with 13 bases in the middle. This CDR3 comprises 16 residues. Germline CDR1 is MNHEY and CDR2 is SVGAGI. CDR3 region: CASSSLPPGTNEKLFF. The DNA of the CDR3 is TGTGCCAGCAGTTCCCTACCTCCGGGAACTAATGAAAAACTGTTTTTT.

CDR3: CASSLRREGYQPQHF. The DNA for the CDR3 is TGTGCCAGCAGTTTACGCAGGGAGGGATATCAGCCCCAGCATTTT. The rearrangement joins TRBV27 to TRBJ1-5, with D tentatively TRBD1 (5 bases). From germline, CDR1 is MNHEY and CDR2 SMNVEV (reference sequence). CDR3 size: 15 residues. Trimming stripped 2 bases from V and 5 bases from J, with 13 bases between.

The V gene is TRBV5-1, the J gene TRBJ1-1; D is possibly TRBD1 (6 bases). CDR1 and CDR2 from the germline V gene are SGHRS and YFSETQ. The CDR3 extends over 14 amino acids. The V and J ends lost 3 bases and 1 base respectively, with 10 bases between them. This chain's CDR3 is CASSSQGQNTEAFF. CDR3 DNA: TGCGCCAGCAGCTCACAGGGTCAGAACACTGAAGCTTTCTTT.

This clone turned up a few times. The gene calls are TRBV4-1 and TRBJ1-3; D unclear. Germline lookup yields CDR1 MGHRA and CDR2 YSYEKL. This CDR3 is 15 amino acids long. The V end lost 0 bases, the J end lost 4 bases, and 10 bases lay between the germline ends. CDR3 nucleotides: TGCGCCAGCAGCCAAGATTCGGGGTCCGGAAACACCATATATTTT. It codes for CASSQDSGSGNTIYF.

The CDR3 DNA sequence: TGTGCCAGCAGTGACGGGCAGGGGGGCTCCTATAATTCACCCCTCCACTTT. It codes for CASSDGQGGSYNSPLHF. V usage is TRBV6-1 and J usage is TRBJ1-6, with 7 bases matching TRBD1. The CDR3 sequence is 17 residues long. CDR1 is MNHNS, CDR2 SASEGT, per germline. V shed 3 bases, J shed 0 bases, and the junction held 5 bases outside the gene matches.

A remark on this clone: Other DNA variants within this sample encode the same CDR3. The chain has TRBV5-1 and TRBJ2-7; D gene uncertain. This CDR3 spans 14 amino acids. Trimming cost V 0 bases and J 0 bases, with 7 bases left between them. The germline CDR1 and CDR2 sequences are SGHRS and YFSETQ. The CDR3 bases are TGCGCCAGCAGCTTGGTGGCAGGCTCCTACGAGCAGTACTTC. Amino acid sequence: CASSLVAGSYEQYF.

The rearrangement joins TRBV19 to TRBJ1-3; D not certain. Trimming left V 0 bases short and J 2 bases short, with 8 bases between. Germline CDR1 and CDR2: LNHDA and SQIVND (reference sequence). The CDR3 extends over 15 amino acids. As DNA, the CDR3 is TGTGCCAGTAGTATAGACGAGGGCGCTGGAAACACCATATATTTT. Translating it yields CASSIDEGAGNTIYF.

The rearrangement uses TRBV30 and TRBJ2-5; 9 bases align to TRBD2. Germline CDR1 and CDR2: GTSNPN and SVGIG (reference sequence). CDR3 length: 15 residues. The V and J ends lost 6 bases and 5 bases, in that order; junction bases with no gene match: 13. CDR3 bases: TGTGCCTGCACTAATAGCGGGGGAGGGGGGGAGACCCAGTACTTC. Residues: CACTNSGGGGETQYF.

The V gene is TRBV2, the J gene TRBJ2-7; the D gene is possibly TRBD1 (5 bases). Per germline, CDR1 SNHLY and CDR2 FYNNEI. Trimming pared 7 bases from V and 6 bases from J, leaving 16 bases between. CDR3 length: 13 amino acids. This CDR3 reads CASTEPGRAEQYF. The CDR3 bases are TGTGCCAGCACCGAACCCGGCAGGGCCGAGCAGTACTTC.

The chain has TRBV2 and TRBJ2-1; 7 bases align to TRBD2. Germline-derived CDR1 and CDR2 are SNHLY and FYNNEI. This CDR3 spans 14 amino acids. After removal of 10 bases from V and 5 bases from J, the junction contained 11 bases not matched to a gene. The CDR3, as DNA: TGTGCCACCCTTAAAAGCGGGGCTCACAATGAGCAGTTCTTC. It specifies CATLKSGAHNEQFF.